The 15 T cell receptor beta chains below all came from one sample that was sequenced in a study of CD8 T cells in ankylosing spondylitis. Using its own MiXCR run on the 5' RACE reads, TCRdb lists one record per CDR3 protein. The sample has 200,000 to 300,000 distinct CDR3 sequences; approximately 10% are singletons. The sample was blood, either unsorted or a sorted T cell fraction (not recorded which). These receptors originate from a male donor with ankylosing spondylitis or in good health (not recorded which).

This clonotype was observed many times. V gene TRBV20-1 combines with J gene TRBJ2-7; weak D call: TRBD1 (5 bases). The CDR3 runs to 14 residues. CDR1 and CDR2 from the germline V gene are DFQATT and SNEGSKA (reference sequence). The V end was cut by 2 bases, the J end by 2 bases, with 13 bases between. CDR3 sequence reads: CSARTQGRAYEQYF. The DNA for the CDR3 is TGCAGTGCTAGAACCCAGGGCAGGGCCTACGAGCAGTACTTC.

This clonotype was counted at least ten times. The rearrangement joins TRBV19 to TRBJ2-3; TRBD2 matches at 10 bases. Germline V gene sequence: CDR1 LNHDA, CDR2 SQIVND (reference sequence). The V and J ends lost 5 bases and 4 bases, in that order; junction bases with no gene match: 3. The CDR3 is 14 residues long. CDR3 coding DNA: TGTGCCAGTAGTCCTAGCGGGAGACCAGATACGCAGTATTTT. Protein product: CASSPSGRPDTQYF. Supplemented by reference TRBV19 and TRBJ2-3, the full variable domain reads DGGITQSPKYLFRKEGQNVTLSCEQNLNHDAMYWYRQDPGQGLRLIYYSQIVNDFQKGDIAEGYSVSREKKESFPLTVTSAQKNPTAFYLCASSPSGRPDTQYFGPGTRLTVL.

This clonotype has ten or more counts. The chain has TRBV5-1 and TRBJ2-3; D is perhaps TRBD1 (6 bases). This CDR3 spans 16 amino acids. Germline V CDR1 and CDR2: SGHRS, YFSETQ. V was trimmed by 4 bases and J by 0 bases, leaving 15 bases between them. CDR3 nucleotides: TGCGCCAGCAGCCCGGCTAGGGGGAGAAGCACAGATACGCAGTATTTT. Translating gives CASSPARGRSTDTQYF.

This clonotype has a count of ten or more. Here the CDR3 DNA reads TGCGCCAGCAGCCCCACGGAACTCCAGGCAGATACGCAGTATTTT. Translated: CASSPTELQADTQYF. The rearrangement joins TRBV5-1 to TRBJ2-3; no clear D. V lost 4 bases to trimming and J lost 4 bases, with 16 bases between them. From germline, CDR1 is SGHRS and CDR2 YFSETQ. This CDR3 spans 15 amino acids.

This clonotype was seen many times. The V and J genes are TRBV7-9 and TRBJ1-1; 7 bases are shared with TRBD1. V gave up 2 bases and J gave up 5 bases; unmatched junction bases: 2. The germline gives CDR1 SEHNR, CDR2 FQNEAQ (reference sequence). The CDR3 is made up of 13 amino acids. CDR3 DNA: TGTGCCAGCAGCTTACAGGGGGGGACTGAAGCTTTCTTT. Amino acid sequence: CASSLQGGTEAFF.

This clonotype was recorded at least ten times. The chain couples TRBV28 to TRBJ1-5; no clear D. V lost 4 bases to trimming and J lost 9 bases, with 19 bases between them. Germline CDR1 reads MDHEN; CDR2 reads SYDVKM. The CDR3 covers 15 residues. CDR3 protein: CASSSEGPMVRPQHF. CDR3 DNA sequence: TGTGCCAGCAGTTCTGAAGGGCCAATGGTTCGGCCCCAGCATTTT. Based on the CDR3 plus reference TRBV28 and TRBJ1-5, the full variable domain is DVKVTQSSRYLVKRTGEKVFLECVQDMDHENMFWYRQDPGLGLRLIYFSYDVKMKEKGDIPEGYSVSREKKERFSLILESASTNQTSMYLCASSSEGPMVRPQHFGDGTRLSIL.

This clonotype was seen at least ten times. V gene TRBV4-1 combines with J gene TRBJ2-1; D might be TRBD2 (6 bases). Germline values: CDR1 MGHRA, CDR2 YSYEKL. V lost 0 bases and J 1 base, leaving 10 bases between the germline ends. The CDR3 has 16 residues. CDR3 sequence (DNA): TGCGCCAGCAGCCAAGATGTACTAGCTTCCTACAATGAGCAGTTCTTC. It yields the protein CASSQDVLASYNEQFF.

This clonotype was counted at least ten times. The V and J genes are TRBV20-1 and TRBJ2-2, with 11 bases identical to TRBD2. This CDR3 is built from 15 residues. CDR1 is DFQATT, CDR2 SNEGSKA, per germline (reference sequence). V gave up 4 bases and J gave up 7 bases; unmatched junction bases: 8. The CDR3 sequence: CSATDTSGSGGELFF. CDR3 coding DNA: TGCAGTGCTACCGATACTAGCGGGAGCGGCGGGGAGCTGTTTTTT.

This clonotype was counted at least ten times. The chain couples TRBV5-1 to TRBJ1-1; no clear D gene. The CDR3 loop spans 15 amino acids. Per the germline V gene, CDR1 is SGHRS and CDR2 is YFSETQ. V was shortened by 0 bases and J by 1 base, with 10 bases between the two germline ends. CDR3 coding DNA: TGCGCCAGCAGCTTGGGATGGGCAGGGAACACTGAAGCTTTCTTT. Its protein is CASSLGWAGNTEAFF.

This clonotype came up many times. This chain links TRBV7-9 with TRBJ1-2, with D perhaps matching TRBD1 (5 bases). The CDR3 loop spans 16 amino acids. Germline lookup yields CDR1 SEHNR and CDR2 FQNEAQ (reference sequence). V was trimmed by 5 bases and J by 0 bases, leaving 16 bases between them. The CDR3, as DNA: TGTGCCAGCAGCGAAGGAGCGACAGCGACTAACTATGGCTACACCTTC. Residues: CASSEGATATNYGYTF. Together with reference TRBV7-9 and TRBJ1-2, the CDR3 gives the full variable domain: DTGVSQNPRHKITKRGQNVTFRCDPISEHNRLYWYRQTLGQGPEFLTYFQNEAQLEKSRLLSDRFSAERPKGSFSTLEIQRTEQGDSAMYLCASSEGATATNYGYTFGSGTRLTVV.

This clonotype was recorded at least ten times. The V and J genes are TRBV20-1 and TRBJ2-3, with TRBD2 matching 10 bases. V trimming: 3 bases; J trimming: 5 bases; junction bases outside the gene matches: 5. The CDR3 sequence is 14 residues long. Germline V gene data show CDR1 as DFQATT and CDR2 as SNEGSKA (reference sequence). The CDR3 sequence: CSASNPSGRDTQYF. The CDR3, as DNA: TGCAGTGCTAGTAATCCTAGCGGGAGAGATACGCAGTATTTT.

The sample holds many counts of this clonotype. This sequence joins TRBV7-9 and TRBJ2-3; TRBD2 matches 14 bases. The CDR3 runs 15 residues. V shed 11 bases and J 0 bases; nucleotides not matched to a gene: 4. Germline V gives CDR1 SEHNR, CDR2 FQNEAQ (reference sequence). The CDR3 DNA is TGTGCCGCGACTAGCGGGGGGGTTAGCACAGATACGCAGTATTTT. It is translated as CAATSGGVSTDTQYF.

In this sample, this clonotype turned up many times. The gene calls are TRBV3-1 and TRBJ2-2; no definite D call. The CDR3 is made up of 15 amino acids. The V end was cut by 3 bases, the J end by 4 bases, with 12 bases between. CDR1 is LGHDT and CDR2 is YNNKEL in the germline V gene (reference sequence). The CDR3 loop reads CASSHGSDFTGELFF. The DNA of the CDR3 is TGTGCCAGCAGCCACGGATCAGATTTCACCGGGGAGCTGTTTTTT.

This clonotype was detected only a few times. V gene TRBV9 combines with J gene TRBJ2-3; D not certain. The CDR3 is made up of 14 amino acids. Per the germline V gene, CDR1 is SGDLS and CDR2 is YYNGEE. V dropped 0 bases and J dropped 2 bases, with 7 bases sitting between them. This CDR3 is CASSVGGVTDTQYF. The DNA of the CDR3 is TGTGCCAGCAGCGTAGGAGGAGTCACAGATACGCAGTATTTT.

This clonotype appeared a few times. The chain carries TRBV11-2 and TRBJ2-2, with a weak D call TRBD1 (5 bases). The germline V gene encodes CDR1 SGHAT and CDR2 FQNNGV. Trimming left V 4 bases short and J 0 bases short, with 21 bases between. This CDR3 has 19 amino acids. CDR3 amino acids: CASSSPSRAGRSNTGELFF. As DNA, the CDR3 is TGTGCCAGCAGCTCGCCTAGTAGGGCAGGGCGTTCGAACACCGGGGAGCTGTTTTTT.